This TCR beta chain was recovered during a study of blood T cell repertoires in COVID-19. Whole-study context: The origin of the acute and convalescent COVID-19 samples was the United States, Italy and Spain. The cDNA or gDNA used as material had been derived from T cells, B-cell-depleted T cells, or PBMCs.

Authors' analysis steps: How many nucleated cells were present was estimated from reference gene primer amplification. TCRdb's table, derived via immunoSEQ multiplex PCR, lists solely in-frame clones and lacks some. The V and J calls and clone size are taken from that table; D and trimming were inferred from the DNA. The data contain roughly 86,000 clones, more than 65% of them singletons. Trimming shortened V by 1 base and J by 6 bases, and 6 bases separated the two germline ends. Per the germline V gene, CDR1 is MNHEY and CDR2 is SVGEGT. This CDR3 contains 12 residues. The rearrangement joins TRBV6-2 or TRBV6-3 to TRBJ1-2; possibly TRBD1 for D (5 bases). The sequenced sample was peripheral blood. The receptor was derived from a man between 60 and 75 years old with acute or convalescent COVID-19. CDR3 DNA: TGTGCCAGCAGTTACTGGGGGGATGGCTACACCTTC. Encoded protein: CASSYWGDGYTF.